This T cell receptor (beta chain) was documented in a study of shared clonotypes between healthy human individuals. Turning to the study itself: Donors were a couple of women and a few men aged 18 to 49.

Profiled with immunoSEQ multiplex PCR; TCRdb holds only in-frame clones, not every one. In the table there are about 2 million clones, about 94% of which are singletons. For this clone: What it binds is unknown.

Naive CD8 cells were CD45RO-negative, positively selected for CCR7, excluding terminally differentiated effector memory CD45RA+ cells. Donors were healthy HIV-negative adults without recently reported acute infections or vaccinations. J lost 0 bases, V lost 3 bases, and 5 bases had no gene match. This CDR3 comprises 16 residues. CDR1 is MNHEY, CDR2 SMNVEV, per germline (reference sequence). Study results and limitations: Researchers sampled blood only, noting tissue repertoires likely differ.

Sequenced material: naive CD8+ T cells sorted from blood. This clonotype was sampled from a man aged 18 to 35 in good health. The chain links TRBV27 to TRBJ2-7, with 10 bases aligning to TRBD1. CDR3 nucleotide sequence: TGTGCCAGCAGTTTTACCCGGGACAGGGGCTCCTACGAGCAGTACTTC. This codes for CASSFTRDRGSYEQYF.